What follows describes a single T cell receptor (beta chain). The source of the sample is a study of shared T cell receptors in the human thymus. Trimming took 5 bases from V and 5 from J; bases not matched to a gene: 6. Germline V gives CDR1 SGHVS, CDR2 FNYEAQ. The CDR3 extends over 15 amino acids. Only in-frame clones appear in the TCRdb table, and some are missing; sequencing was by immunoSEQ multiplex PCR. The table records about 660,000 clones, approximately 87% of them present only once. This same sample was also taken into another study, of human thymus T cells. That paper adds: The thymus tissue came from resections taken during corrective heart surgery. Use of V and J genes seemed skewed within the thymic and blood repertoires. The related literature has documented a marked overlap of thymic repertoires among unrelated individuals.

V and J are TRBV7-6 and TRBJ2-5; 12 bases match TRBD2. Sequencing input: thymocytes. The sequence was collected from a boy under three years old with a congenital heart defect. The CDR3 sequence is CASSTAGTSGETQYF. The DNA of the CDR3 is TGTGCCAGCAGCACCGCCGGGACTAGCGGGGAGACCCAGTACTTC.